The clone carrying this TCR beta chain was seen only once. The antigen remains unidentified. Germline lookup yields CDR1 MGHDK and CDR2 SYGVNS. The ends lost 3 bases at V and 11 bases at J; junction bases unmatched: 4. The CDR3 has 12 amino acids. Every donor was a healthy person donating bone marrow. This specimen belongs to a study of cytomegalovirus exposure and HLA in healthy donors. General study points: When the data were analyzed later, several of the most significant clusters appeared to be linked to common viral pathogens. Among TCR sequences, most were rare, though some public TCRs appeared in many donors.

The PCR contained 60 Vbeta and 13 Jbeta primers. Original processing notes: Approximately 11 million shared chains were among about 80 million unique TCR beta chains counted in a later analysis. Generated by immunoSEQ multiplex PCR, the TCRdb table keeps only in-frame clones and is missing some. V and J calls plus clone size are reproduced from that table; the DNA served to infer D and trimming. The sample carries about 61,000 clones, 89% recorded once. The sequencing sample was made of PBMCs. The receptor was derived from a man aged 25 to 45 in good health and CMV-seropositive. V is TRBV25-1 and J is TRBJ1-1; TRBD1 agrees at 9 bases. The CDR3 DNA sequence: TGTGCCAGCAGTGAGGGGACAGGGAACGCTTTCTTT. This sequence encodes CASSEGTGNAFF.